The rows below give T cell receptor beta chains drawn from one sample of a study of OX40 agonist ivuxolimab in advanced cancers. TCRdb's copy holds only in-frame clones and misses some; the assay was immunoSEQ multiplex PCR. Found here are approximately 99,000 clones, approximately 90% of them singletons; the top ten hold 0.66%. The material sequenced was CD4+ or CD8+ T cells sorted from blood, taken in a trial of the OX40 agonist ivuxolimab. The receptors here all came from an adult with an advanced solid tumor such as melanoma, head and neck, liver or kidney cancer. Each CDR3 is given with its conserved first and last residue. A D gene is named only where the DNA matches it firmly. Part of the rows lack a size; the others show once, few, many or a class for expanded clones.

NA,NA,TRBJ2-1,TRBV7-3,TGTGCCAGCAGCTTAACCAGGTACAATGAGCAGTTCTTC,CASSLTRYNEQFF
NA,NA,TRBJ2-1,TRBV7-9,TGTGCCAGCAGCTTAGCGGGCGGGTGGGATGAGCAGTTCTTC,CASSLAGGWDEQFF
few,NA,TRBJ1-2,TRBV6-1,TGTGCCAGCAGTGAAGGTGGGAGAGGCTATGGCTACACCTTC,CASSEGGRGYGYTF
NA,NA,TRBJ2-7,TRBV5-4,TGTGCCAGCACCGGGGCAGGGCCATACTACGAGCAGTACTTC,CASTGAGPYYEQYF
NA,TRBD1,TRBJ1-4,TRBV7-9,TGTGCCAGCAGCTTCGGGACAGCGAACGAAAAACTGTTTTTT,CASSFGTANEKLFF
NA,NA,TRBJ2-7,TRBV11-2,TGTGCCAGCAGCCCCTCAGGGGTTGGCGAGCAGTACTTC,CASSPSGVGEQYF
NA,TRBD1,TRBJ2-2,TRBV9,TGTGCCAGCAGCCTACAGGGGCTGAGAACCGGGGAGCTGTTTTTT,CASSLQGLRTGELFF
NA,TRBD1,TRBJ1-4,TRBV5-1,TGCGCCAGCAGATTGGGACAGGCCTTTAATGAAAAACTGTTTTTT,CASRLGQAFNEKLFF
NA,NA,TRBJ2-1,TRBV18,TGTGCCAGCTCACCAGGTCAAAGCTCCTACAATGAGCAGTTCTTC,CASSPGQSSYNEQFF
NA,NA,TRBJ1-4,TRBV6-6,TGTGCCAGCAGTCCCAGGGGCGGAGGGAGAGAAAAACTGTTTTTT,CASSPRGGGREKLFF
NA,NA,TRBJ2-3,TRBV27,TGTGCCAGCAGTTTTGCTGGAGTAGATACGCAGTATTTT,CASSFAGVDTQYF
NA,NA,TRBJ2-7,TRBV29-1,TGCAGCGTCGCTCCCTCTGTGTACTACGAGCAGTACTTC,CSVAPSVYYEQYF
once,NA,TRBJ2-7,TRBV28,TGTGCCAGCAGTTCCCCGTACGAGCAGTACTTC,CASSSPYEQYF
once,NA,TRBJ1-4,TRBV5-1,TGCGCCAGCAGCTTGATAGGGGGTAATGAAAAACTGTTTTTT,CASSLIGGNEKLFF
NA,NA,TRBJ2-7,TRBV27,TGTGCCAGTAAGGGCCCAAGTAACTCCTACGAGCAGTACTTC,CASKGPSNSYEQYF
NA,NA,TRBJ1-6,TRBV10-3,TGTGCCAGACGACAGGAGGATCATTCACCCCTCCACTTT,CARRQEDHSPLHF
NA,NA,TRBJ2-7,TRBV6-4,TGTGCCAGCGGGGGATGGGGGTACGAGCAGTACTTC,CASGGWGYEQYF
few,NA,TRBJ2-1,TRBV5-1,TGCGCCAGCAGCTTGAACTCCAACAATGAGCAGTTCTTC,CASSLNSNNEQFF
NA,TRBD2,TRBJ2-1,TRBV4-1,TGCGCCAGCAGCCACCGTTTGGGACTAGCCACCCCGGGGGGGAATGAGCAGTTCTTC,CASSHRLGLATPGGNEQFF
NA,NA,TRBJ2-5,TRBV12-5,TGTGCTAGCAGTCCACGGGACGGGAAAGAGACCCAGTACTTC,CASSPRDGKETQYF
NA,NA,TRBJ1-2,TRBV6-5,TGTGCCAGCAGTTGGGACCCTTCAGGCTACACCTTC,CASSWDPSGYTF
NA,NA,TRBJ2-1,TRBV5-6,TGTGCCAGCAGCTTGCAGGATAATGAGCAGTTCTTC,CASSLQDNEQFF
NA,NA,TRBJ1-5,TRBV7-3,TGTGCCAGCAGCAGAGACGGGAATCAGCCCCAGCATTTT,CASSRDGNQPQHF
few,NA,TRBJ1-1,TRBV6-1,TGTGCCAGCATCCGACTGAACACTGAAGCTTTCTTT,CASIRLNTEAFF
NA,NA,TRBJ1-3,TRBV7-6,TGTGCCAGCAGCTCAGGGGTCGGAAACACCATATATTTT,CASSSGVGNTIYF
NA,NA,TRBJ2-7,TRBV10-2,TGCGCCAGCAGTGCCCGGATAACGGCAGACGAGCAGTACTTC,CASSARITADEQYF
NA,NA,TRBJ1-1,TRBV18,TGTGCCAGCTCCCGAGGACCGGGGGCGGAGGCTTTCTTT,CASSRGPGAEAFF
NA,NA,TRBJ1-2,TRBV27,TGTGCCAGCAGCCGACAAGCTAACTATGGCTACACCTTC,CASSRQANYGYTF
NA,NA,TRBJ1-5,TRBV19,TGTGCCAGTAGTAGGCGGGGGGGGACGGGTAATAGCAATCAGCCCCAGCATTTT,CASSRRGGTGNSNQPQHF
NA,NA,TRBJ2-1,TRBV5-1,TGCGCCAGCAGCTTTGAGTCCGTCCGGGCGCATGAGCAGTTCTTC,CASSFESVRAHEQFF
NA,NA,TRBJ2-3,TRBV27,TGTGCCAGCAGTTTAGCCGATACGCAGTATTTT,CASSLADTQYF
NA,NA,TRBJ2-2,TRBV5-4,TGTGCCAGCAGCCCAAAGTACACCGGGGAGCTGTTTTTT,CASSPKYTGELFF
NA,NA,TRBJ2-3,TRBV9,TGTGCCAGCAGCTCAGGGCCTAGCACAGATACGCAGTATTTT,CASSSGPSTDTQYF
NA,TRBD2,TRBJ2-1,TRBV10-3,TGTGCCATCAGTGAGGGGACTAGCGGTACAAGCTCCTACAATGAGCAGTTCTTC,CAISEGTSGTSSYNEQFF
NA,TRBD2,TRBJ2-3,TRBV5-1,TGCGCCAGCAGACAGGGACTAGCGGGAGTCTTCTCTACAGATACGCAGTATTTT,CASRQGLAGVFSTDTQYF
NA,TRBD2,TRBJ2-7,TRBV12-5,TGTGCTAGTGGTTGGATGACTAGCGGGGGAAAACCCCGCGGGGAGCAGTACTTC,CASGWMTSGGKPRGEQYF
NA,NA,TRBJ1-3,TRBV18,TGTGCCAGCTCACCGCAGGGAGGGTTCTCTGGAAACACCATATATTTT,CASSPQGGFSGNTIYF
NA,NA,TRBJ2-3,TRBV6-1,TGTGCCAGCAGTTTATCCCTCACAGATACGCAGTATTTT,CASSLSLTDTQYF
few,NA,TRBJ1-6,TRBV6-5,TGTGCCAGCAAGGGGTCCTCACCCCTCCACTTT,CASKGSSPLHF
NA,NA,TRBJ2-1,TRBV7-9,TGTGCCAGCAGTCGTCGTAACCACCAGAATGAGCAGTTCTTC,CASSRRNHQNEQFF
NA,TRBD1,TRBJ2-2,TRBV7-6,TGTGCCAGCAGCTTAGGGTCCGGGACAGGGGGCACCGGGGAGCTGTTTTTT,CASSLGSGTGGTGELFF
NA,TRBD1,TRBJ1-1,TRBV29-1,TGCAGCGTCCGGGACAGAGAAGCTTTCTTT,CSVRDREAFF
NA,NA,TRBJ1-1,TRBV6-1,TGTGCCAGCAGTGAGACACAAGGGAACACTGAAGCTTTCTTT,CASSETQGNTEAFF
NA,NA,TRBJ1-2,TRBV9,TGTGCCAGCAGCGTCGACAGTAACTATGGCTACACCTTC,CASSVDSNYGYTF
once,NA,TRBJ1-3,TRBV10-3,TGTGCCAGCGCCACGGGGAGCTCTGGAAACACCATATATTTT,CASATGSSGNTIYF
NA,NA,TRBJ1-5,TRBV18,TGTGCCAGCTCCCCGATGGGGACGGACAATCAGCCCCAGCATTTT,CASSPMGTDNQPQHF
NA,NA,TRBJ2-7,TRBV30,TGTGCCTGGAGACGGGATACCTACGAGCAGTACTTC,CAWRRDTYEQYF
once,TRBD1,TRBJ2-2,TRBV5-6,TGTGCCAGCAGCTTACAGGGGGTCGTCGGGGAGCTGTTTTTT,CASSLQGVVGELFF
NA,NA,TRBJ2-2,TRBV5-1,TGCGCCAGCAGCTATATTCGGGGGAACACCGGGGAGCTGTTTTTT,CASSYIRGNTGELFF
NA,NA,TRBJ2-5,TRBV5-4,TGTGCCAGCAGCCGCGGTCAGAGCGTCGAGACCCAGTACTTC,CASSRGQSVETQYF
once,NA,TRBJ1-4,TRBV19,TGTGCCAGTAGTATGAATGGGGGAGGTAATGAAAAACTGTTTTTT,CASSMNGGGNEKLFF
NA,NA,TRBJ2-7,TRBV25-1,TGTGCCAGCAGTGAACTAGGGTACGAGCAGTACTTC,CASSELGYEQYF
few,NA,TRBJ1-5,TRBV2,TGTGCCAGCAGGAGGGGGGCAGGGGAACAGCCCCAGCATTTT,CASRRGAGEQPQHF
NA,TRBD1,TRBJ2-7,TRBV27,TGTGCCAGCAGTTTATGGACAGGGGGGCACGAGCAGTACTTC,CASSLWTGGHEQYF
NA,NA,TRBJ2-2,TRBV30,TGTGCCTGGAGTCCGTCCTTGACAGCGAACACCGGGGAGCTGTTTTTT,CAWSPSLTANTGELFF
once,NA,TRBJ1-1,TRBV6-1,TGTGCCAGCGGTCGGGGGCGGACTGAAGCTTTCTTT,CASGRGRTEAFF
NA,NA,TRBJ2-5,TRBV6-5,TGTGCCAGCAGTCTCCTATCCGGGCCCCAGGAGACCCAGTACTTC,CASSLLSGPQETQYF